The 32 T cell receptor beta chains in this list originate from one sample, sequenced in a study of T cell repertoires in cytomegalovirus infection. One entry per CDR3 protein, called by TCRdb with MiXCR from the reads. This sample has more than 650,000 distinct CDR3 sequences, with less than 40% found just once. The sample taken for sequencing was PBMCs. Source of these receptors: a human donor in good health (CMV status not recorded). Some clones in this sample may be carry-over from other donors' samples.

Remarks on this clonotype: A junction end diverges from the germline sequence, so it may reflect a read error. The chain is built from TRBV28 and TRBJ1-4; 10 bases agree with TRBD1. The length of the CDR3 is 14 residues. Germline values: CDR1 MDHEN, CDR2 SYDVKM. The CDR3 sequence is CASSLRQGAVVLSF. For the CDR3, the DNA is TGTGCCAGCAGTTTAAGACAGGGGGCGGTGGTACTGTCTTTT.

The genes are TRBV11-3 and TRBJ2-1; D gene uncertain. The CDR3 has 16 residues. Germline V gives CDR1 SGHNT, CDR2 YENEEA. Trimming left V 0 bases short and J 4 bases short, with 13 bases between. CDR3 sequence reads: CASSLEGLRSYNEQFF. The CDR3 region has the DNA TGTGCCAGCAGCTTAGAGGGGTTGAGGTCTTACAATGAGCAGTTCTTC.

The table lists this clonotype with many counts. This chain uses TRBV11-2 with TRBJ1-6; TRBD1 matches 7 bases. Germline loops: CDR1 SGHAT, CDR2 FQNNGV. There are 14 residues in the CDR3. Trimming at V came to 3 bases and at J to 6 bases, leaving 2 bases not matched to a gene. This CDR3 reads CASSLTGFNSPLHF. CDR3 nucleotides: TGTGCCAGCAGCTTGACAGGGTTTAATTCACCCCTCCACTTT.

This clonotype was observed a handful of times. This rearrangement joins TRBV24-1 to TRBJ2-2; no definite D call. Germline assignment: CDR1 KGHDR and CDR2 SFDVKD. Trimming stripped 1 base from V and 1 base from J, with 12 bases between. CDR3 length: 17 residues. The CDR3 DNA follows: TGTGCCACCAGTGATTTCTGGTATGAGCAGAACACCGGGGAGCTGTTTTTT. This encodes CATSDFWYEQNTGELFF.

CDR3 protein: CASSLWAERNYGYTF. The CDR3 coding sequence is TGTGCCAGCAGTTTATGGGCAGAAAGGAACTATGGCTACACCTTC. The chain recombines TRBV27 with TRBJ1-2; D not resolved. The V end lost 1 base, the J end lost 2 bases, and 11 bases lay between the germline ends. Germline V gene data show CDR1 as MNHEY and CDR2 as SMNVEV (reference sequence). This CDR3 has 15 amino acids.

The genes are TRBV19 and TRBJ1-1, with D uncertain. This CDR3 contains 15 residues. Trimming took 6 bases from V and 7 from J, leaving 21 bases between them. The germline V gene encodes CDR1 LNHDA and CDR2 SQIVND (reference sequence). CDR3 residues: CASRGREPVVGEAFF. CDR3 DNA: TGTGCCAGTAGGGGTAGGGAGCCGGTGGTCGGTGAAGCTTTCTTT.

Note on this clonotype: Compared with germline, one end of the junction differs, possibly owing to a read error. The chain employs TRBV5-5 and TRBJ1-2; D unresolved. Germline lookup yields CDR1 SGHKS and CDR2 YYEKEE (reference sequence). The CDR3 totals 16 residues. In DNA form, the CDR3 reads TGTGCCAGCGGCTTGGTTCTGGCCTCCAAGCCCTATGGCTACACCTTC. Translated, it gives CASGLVLASKPYGYTF.

The J gene is TRBJ1-4, the V gene TRBV7-4; D gene unclear. The CDR3 length is 17 residues. Germline assignment: CDR1 SGHVT and CDR2 SQSDAQ. Trimming removed 4 bases at V and 3 bases at J, with 18 bases between. Written as DNA, the CDR3 is TGTGCCAGCAGCTCCCGGACGGACCTGCGGGCTAATGAAAAACTGTTTTTT. Its translation: CASSSRTDLRANEKLFF.

V and J are TRBV6-1 and TRBJ2-3; TRBD1 agrees at 8 bases. The CDR3 runs to 17 residues. Losses at the gene ends were 1 base for V and 3 bases for J; bases not matched to a gene: 9. The germline V gene encodes CDR1 MNHNS and CDR2 SASEGT. The CDR3: CASSEDVAGGVTDTQYF. The CDR3 nucleotides are TGTGCCAGCAGTGAAGACGTGGCAGGGGGCGTGACAGATACGCAGTATTTT.

This clonotype has more than one count but fewer than ten. The chain employs TRBV28 and TRBJ2-3; TRBD2 matches at 9 bases. Per the germline V gene, CDR1 is MDHEN and CDR2 is SYDVKM. V was clipped by 5 bases and J by 2 bases; unmatched bases: 8. CDR3 length: 16 amino acids. The chain's CDR3 is CASSPSLAGLTDTQYF. The CDR3 DNA follows: TGTGCCAGCAGTCCCAGTCTAGCGGGACTCACAGATACGCAGTATTTT.

V gene TRBV7-3 combines with J gene TRBJ2-2; tentative D call: TRBD1 (5 bases). This CDR3 has 16 residues. From germline, CDR1 is SGHTA and CDR2 FQGTGA. Trimming removed 5 bases at V and 0 bases at J, with 13 bases between. The CDR3 loop reads CASSLGVTANTGELFF. As DNA, the CDR3 is TGTGCCAGCAGCCTAGGGGTTACAGCGAACACCGGGGAGCTGTTTTTT.

This clonotype has ten or more counts. The chain combines TRBV7-2 with TRBJ2-3; D remains ambiguous. Germline assignment: CDR1 SGHTA and CDR2 FQGNSA. Trimming pared 1 base from V and 11 bases from J, leaving 7 bases between. The CDR3 runs to 11 residues. CDR3 residues: CASSLETEQYF. The CDR3 DNA sequence: TGTGCCAGCAGCTTAGAAACCGAGCAGTATTTT.

The chain uses TRBV19 and TRBJ1-5; 7 bases align to TRBD1. Germline CDR1 and CDR2: LNHDA and SQIVND (reference sequence). The CDR3 has 14 residues. V lost 4 bases and J lost 5; bases outside the gene matches: 5. This CDR3 is CASSSRDSYQPQHF. As DNA, the CDR3 is TGTGCCAGTAGTAGCCGGGACAGCTATCAGCCCCAGCATTTT.

This clonotype was seen a handful of times. The V call is TRBV28, the J call TRBJ2-1, with D maybe TRBD1 (6 bases). This CDR3 is built from 13 residues. In germline, CDR1 is MDHEN, CDR2 SYDVKM. Deletions cut 5 bases from V and 8 bases from J, with 13 bases between. CDR3 sequence: CASSPPRGDEQFF. CDR3 DNA: TGTGCCAGCAGTCCCCCCAGGGGCGATGAGCAGTTCTTC.

This clonotype has more than one count but fewer than ten. The rearrangement links TRBV6-1 to TRBJ2-3; TRBD1 or TRBD2 may be the D gene (5 bases each). V shed 3 bases and J shed 5 bases, with 9 bases lying between them. This CDR3 has 13 residues. Germline V gives CDR1 MNHNS, CDR2 SASEGT. The CDR3 region has the DNA TGTGCCAGCAGTGACAGGGAGATAGATACGCAGTATTTT. It translates to CASSDREIDTQYF.

Remarks on this clonotype: No conserved phenylalanine or tryptophan is present at the end of the CDR3, so a read error is the likely explanation. The V call is TRBV7-8, the J call TRBJ2-5, with D perhaps TRBD1 or TRBD2 (5 bases each). CDR3 length equals 15 residues. Germline V gives CDR1 SGHVS, CDR2 FQNEAQ. The V and J ends lost 1 base and 3 bases respectively, with 12 bases between them. The CDR3: CASSLDSWGKETQYL. CDR3 nucleotides: TGTGCCAGCAGCTTAGATAGTTGGGGGAAAGAGACCCAGTACTTA.

This clonotype was detected ten times or more. This sequence joins TRBV7-2 and TRBJ1-6, with a weak D call TRBD1 (6 bases). The V end lost 5 bases, the J end lost 9 bases, and 23 bases lay between the germline ends. The length of the CDR3 is 17 residues. CDR1 and CDR2 from the germline V gene are SGHTA and FQGNSA. CDR3 amino acids: CASSTYPMGGLGSPLHF. The CDR3, as DNA: TGTGCCAGCAGCACCTACCCGATGGGGGGCCTGGGTTCACCCCTCCACTTT.

This clonotype was seen a few times. The V and J genes are TRBV12-3 or TRBV12-4 and TRBJ1-5; TRBD1 agrees at 7 bases. V dropped 8 bases and J dropped 5; count of bases not matched to a gene: 12. This CDR3 comprises 15 residues. The CDR3 is CASQPQGVGDQPQHF. Here the CDR3 DNA reads TGTGCCAGCCAACCTCAGGGGGTGGGGGATCAGCCCCAGCATTTT.

The chain couples TRBV7-8 to TRBJ1-2; 7 bases agree with TRBD1. This CDR3 contains 20 residues. Trimming at V came to 1 base and at J to 4 bases, leaving 21 bases not matched to a gene. Germline V gene sequence: CDR1 SGHVS, CDR2 FQNEAQ. CDR3 in amino acids: CASSLGDSPSLIGTRYGYTF. The CDR3 DNA follows: TGTGCCAGCAGCTTAGGGGACAGCCCAAGTCTCATAGGAACCCGCTATGGCTACACCTTC.

The chain joins TRBV6-1 to TRBJ1-4, with D possibly being TRBD1 (6 bases). CDR1 is MNHNS, CDR2 SASEGT, per germline. This CDR3 region has 18 residues. Deletions cut 5 bases from V and 8 bases from J, with 27 bases between. This CDR3 reads CASSYSPPATGFREKLFF. The DNA of the CDR3 is TGTGCCAGCAGTTACAGTCCCCCCGCGACAGGTTTTAGGGAAAAACTGTTTTTT.

The chain couples TRBV28 to TRBJ2-7, with TRBD1 matching over 10 bases. CDR3 length equals 15 residues. The germline V gene has CDR1 MDHEN and CDR2 SYDVKM. J lost 3 bases, V lost 6 bases, and 8 bases had no gene match. The CDR3 loop is CASSSRDRGIYEQYF. As DNA, the CDR3 is TGTGCCAGCAGCTCCCGGGACAGGGGTATCTACGAGCAGTACTTC.

The chain couples TRBV6-5 to TRBJ1-1; 7 nucleotides line up with TRBD1. The CDR3 contains 14 residues. V was pared by 6 bases and J by 0 bases, with 4 bases of the junction left unmatched. Germline CDR1 and CDR2: MNHEY and SVGAGI. The CDR3 sequence is CASRVQGMNTEAFF. CDR3 nucleotides: TGTGCCAGCAGAGTACAGGGGATGAACACTGAAGCTTTCTTT.

This sequence joins TRBV20-1 and TRBJ2-3, with D tentatively TRBD2 (5 bases). CDR1 and CDR2 from the germline V gene are DFQATT and SNEGSKA (reference sequence). The V end lost 0 bases, the J end lost 5 bases, and 12 bases lay between the germline ends. This CDR3 has 14 residues. The CDR3 loop is CSARDGGGLDTQYF. The CDR3 nucleotides are TGCAGTGCTAGAGATGGTGGAGGTCTAGATACGCAGTATTTT.

This clonotype has just a few counts. The V call is TRBV19, the J call TRBJ1-2; TRBD1 matches 11 bases. The CDR3 has 15 amino acids. Germline trimming cut 7 bases from V and 4 bases from J; bases unmatched to any gene: 8. Germline values: CDR1 LNHDA, CDR2 SQIVND (reference sequence). The CDR3 protein is CASTPDRGRRYGYTF. The CDR3 DNA reads as TGTGCCAGTACTCCGGACAGGGGGCGCCGCTATGGCTACACCTTC.

The chain combines TRBV14 with TRBJ2-2; D remains unclear. The CDR3 spans 14 residues. Deletions cut 4 bases from V and 1 base from J, with 7 bases between. CDR1 SGHDN and CDR2 FVKESK come from the germline V gene. CDR3 loop: CASSRARNTGELFF. DNA for the CDR3: TGTGCCAGCAGCCGCGCCCGGAACACCGGGGAGCTGTTTTTT.

The V and J genes are TRBV5-5 and TRBJ2-1; either TRBD1 or TRBD2 may supply D (5 bases each). The CDR3 extends over 15 amino acids. The V and J ends lost 0 bases and 5 bases respectively, with 12 bases between them. The germline V gene encodes CDR1 SGHKS and CDR2 YYEKEE (reference sequence). CDR3 nucleotides: TGTGCCAGCAGCTTGGGGTGGGGGTTCCACAATGAGCAGTTCTTC. Its protein product is CASSLGWGFHNEQFF.

This clonotype came up a few times. The V call is TRBV4-1, the J call TRBJ1-6, with D maybe TRBD1 (5 bases). Germline-derived CDR1 and CDR2 are MGHRA and YSYEKL. The CDR3 extends over 20 amino acids. Trimming removed 5 bases at V and 0 bases at J, with 23 bases between. The CDR3 DNA is TGCGCCAGCAGCTTAAGGGACGCCCAAGCAGGGAGCTCCTATAATTCACCCCTCCACTTT. Protein product: CASSLRDAQAGSSYNSPLHF.

This clonotype has just a few counts. The chain is built from TRBV5-6 and TRBJ1-2; D gene ambiguous. This CDR3 is 16 amino acids long. Germline V CDR1 and CDR2: SGHDT, YYEEEE. The V gene lost 1 base and the J gene lost 7 bases, with 20 bases spanning the gap. This chain's CDR3 is CASSLRIGSTVFGYTF. CDR3 sequence (DNA): TGTGCCAGCAGCTTGAGGATTGGCAGTACAGTCTTTGGCTACACCTTC. Combining the CDR3 with reference TRBV5-6 and TRBJ1-2 gives the whole variable domain DAGVTQSPTHLIKTRGQQVTLRCSPKSGHDTVSWYQQALGQGPQFIFQYYEEEERQRGNFPDRFSGHQFPNYSSELNVNALLLGDSALYLCASSLRIGSTVFGYTFGSGTRLTVV.

This clonotype was counted at least ten times. The chain recombines TRBV7-2 with TRBJ1-2, with D possibly being TRBD1 (6 bases). Germline assignment: CDR1 SGHTA and CDR2 FQGNSA. The CDR3 sequence is 15 residues long. Trimming cost V 3 bases and J 5 bases, with 16 bases left between them. The CDR3 region is CASSFFQGPGYGYTF. As DNA, the CDR3 is TGTGCCAGCAGCTTTTTTCAGGGGCCAGGTTATGGCTACACCTTC.

This clonotype has more than one count but fewer than ten. The chain has TRBV5-6 and TRBJ1-1; D remains unclear. The CDR3 extends over 13 amino acids. V was shortened by 2 bases and J by 3 bases, with 8 bases between the two germline ends. From germline, CDR1 is SGHDT and CDR2 YYEEEE. CDR3 amino acids: CASSFGIDTEAFF. The CDR3 nucleotides are TGTGCCAGCAGCTTCGGGATTGACACTGAAGCTTTCTTT.

The chain links TRBV5-6 to TRBJ1-1; D is unclear. CDR1 SGHDT and CDR2 YYEEEE come from the germline V gene. V was trimmed by 0 bases and J by 1 base, leaving 10 bases between them. CDR3 length: 15 amino acids. CDR3 in DNA: TGTGCCAGCAGCTTGGGGCCGGGAGGGAACACTGAAGCTTTCTTT. It specifies CASSLGPGGNTEAFF.

The chain couples TRBV19 to TRBJ1-6; 7 bases are a match to TRBD1. The CDR3 is 14 amino acids. Per the germline V gene, CDR1 is LNHDA and CDR2 is SQIVND (reference sequence). The junction had 5 bases not matched to a gene; V was cut back by 7 bases and J by 5 bases. For the CDR3, the DNA is TGTGCCAGTACAGGGGGAGTGAATAATTCACCCCTCCACTTT. It codes for CASTGGVNNSPLHF.